This T cell receptor (beta chain) was obtained from a study of T cell clonality in common variable immunodeficiency. Germline loops: CDR1 DFQATT, CDR2 SNEGSKA (reference sequence). The CDR3 is 13 amino acids. V lost 4 bases and J 3 bases, leaving 12 bases between the germline ends. Study results and caveats: TCRbeta clonality was increased in CVID versus healthy controls. Reportedly, TCR beta sequences from common variable immunodeficiency showed fewer deletions and N-nucleotide insertions.

CVID and control samples used equivalent genomic DNA input. Measured with immunoSEQ multiplex PCR; TCRdb has only the in-frame clones, and not every one. This sample carries 50,000 to 60,000 clones, none of them present only once. This clone has at least ten counts. Its cognate antigen is unknown. The CDR3 end lies 3 residues beyond the end of the read and is filled in from the germline J gene. The sample was peripheral blood mononuclear cells. This clonotype originated in a person aged 18 to 70 in good health. The rearrangement uses TRBV20-1 and TRBJ1-1, with D perhaps TRBD1 (5 bases). The CDR3 DNA, read in part, is TGCAGTGCTAACGGACAATGGGACACTGAA. Translated: CSANGQWDTE. The complete CDR3 reads CSANGQWDTEAFF.